What follows are 25 T cell receptor beta chains derived from one specimen sequenced in a study of CD4 T cells in relation to SARS-CoV-2 and coronaviruses. Produced via immunoSEQ multiplex PCR; TCRdb's table is partial and in-frame only. The repertoire holds tens of thousands of clones, with over 60% as singletons. No cognate antigen is known for these TCRs. The unexposed donors gave CD4+ T cells in 2011-2018, prior to COVID-19. After ten to eleven days of culture, CD4+ T cells were isolated. Sequences were obtained from CD4+ T cells from PBMCs, cultured in vitro. These TCRs come from a human donor in good health.

The chain recombines TRBV25-1 with TRBJ2-1, with TRBD2 matching over 15 bases. The CDR3 is made up of 15 amino acids. V shed 4 bases and J 7 bases; nucleotides not matched to a gene: 2. Looked up from germline, CDR1 is MGHDK and CDR2 is SYGVNS. DNA for the CDR3: TGTGCCAGCAGTGCAGGGACTAGCGGGAGGAATGAGCAGTTCTTC. Translating gives CASSAGTSGRNEQFF.

This clone was recorded only once. The genes are TRBV10-3 and TRBJ2-5, with a possible D match to TRBD2 (6 bases). Germline V gene lookup returns CDR1 ENHRY and CDR2 SYGVKD. The CDR3 extends over 13 amino acids. V was trimmed by 8 bases and J by 2 bases, leaving 12 bases between them. For the CDR3, the DNA is TGTGCCATCCGGGGACTGACGCAAGAGACCCAGTACTTC. Amino acids: CAIRGLTQETQYF.

The J gene is TRBJ2-3, the V gene TRBV7-9, with 7 bases that match TRBD1. Trimming cost V 3 bases and J 2 bases; bases outside gene matches: 8. The CDR3 extends over 16 amino acids. Germline V gene lookup returns CDR1 SEHNR and CDR2 FQNEAQ (reference sequence). The CDR3 nucleotides read TGTGCCAGCAGCTTGGATAGGGACAGACTCACAGATACGCAGTATTTT. It translates to CASSLDRDRLTDTQYF.

This clone was counted once. The V gene is TRBV21-1, the J gene TRBJ2-3. TRBV21-1 constitutes a pseudogene. CDR3 length: 13 residues. In DNA, the CDR3 is TGTGCCAGCAGCGGGTATGTGGCAGATACGCAGTATTTT. This sequence encodes CASSGYVADTQYF.

The rearrangement links TRBV6-6 to TRBJ2-1; the match to TRBD1 covers 7 bases. The CDR3 is 14 residues long. Germline CDR1 and CDR2: MNHNY and SVGAGI (reference sequence). Trimming removed 5 bases from V and 2 bases from J; junction bases left unmatched: 3. The DNA of the CDR3 is TGTGCCAGCAGTCCGGGACAGACCTACAATGAGCAGTTCTTC. As protein: CASSPGQTYNEQFF.

This rearrangement joins TRBV3-1 (or the pseudogene TRBV3-2) to TRBJ2-1; D perhaps matches TRBD2 (5 bases). The CDR3 is made up of 17 amino acids. V was trimmed by 3 bases and J by 0 bases, leaving 15 bases between them. The V gene's germline CDR1 is LGHDT and CDR2 YNNKEL (reference sequence). The CDR3 spells CASSQATRQDSYNEQFF. For the CDR3, the DNA is TGTGCCAGCAGCCAGGCTACTAGGCAGGACTCCTACAATGAGCAGTTCTTC.

This sequence joins TRBV18 and TRBJ1-2; 7 bases map to TRBD1. Trimming cost V 3 bases and J 3 bases; bases outside gene matches: 10. CDR1 and CDR2 from the germline V gene are KGHSH and LQKENI. CDR3 length equals 16 residues. The CDR3 is CASSPYRDSKHYGYTF. In DNA form, the CDR3 reads TGTGCCAGCTCACCCTACCGGGACAGTAAGCACTATGGCTACACCTTC.

The chain is built from TRBV30 and TRBJ2-4, with D possibly being TRBD2 (5 bases). The CDR3 length is 15 residues. Trimming took 0 bases from V and 8 from J, leaving 17 bases between them. The germline V gene encodes CDR1 GTSNPN and CDR2 SVGIG (reference sequence). The CDR3 DNA reads TGTGCCTGGAGTGTATTAGAGCGGTTCGGAGACATTCAGTACTTC. It yields the protein CAWSVLERFGDIQYF.

The chain joins TRBV7-2 to TRBJ1-2; unclear D gene. Trimming pared 5 bases from V and 5 bases from J, leaving 15 bases between. The V gene's germline CDR1 is SGHTA and CDR2 FQGNSA. The CDR3 loop spans 14 amino acids. CDR3 loop: CASSSRLWVYGYTF. The DNA of the CDR3 is TGTGCCAGCAGCAGTAGGCTATGGGTTTATGGCTACACCTTC.

V is TRBV7-9 and J is TRBJ2-7, with a weak D call TRBD2 (7 bases). V lost 5 bases and J 3 bases, leaving 17 bases between the germline ends. Germline V gives CDR1 SEHNR, CDR2 FQNEAQ (reference sequence). The CDR3 consists of 15 residues. The CDR3 here is CASSPRGGVGYEQYF. The CDR3 nucleotides read TGTGCCAGCAGCCCTAGGGGGGGGGTGGGCTACGAGCAGTACTTC.

The chain has TRBV6-5 and TRBJ1-1; D may be TRBD1 (5 bases). The germline V gene has CDR1 MNHEY and CDR2 SVGAGI. This CDR3 contains 13 residues. V was shortened by 6 bases and J by 5 bases, with 13 bases between the two germline ends. The DNA for the CDR3 is TGTGCCAGCAGGCACGGGGGGGATACTGAAGCTTTCTTT. This sequence encodes CASRHGGDTEAFF.

This clone was picked up one time. The genes are TRBV11-3 and TRBJ2-5; 10 nucleotides line up with TRBD1. V gave up 5 bases and J gave up 1 base; unmatched junction bases: 7. Germline V gene lookup returns CDR1 SGHNT and CDR2 YENEEA. The CDR3 runs to 16 residues. The CDR3 nucleotides are TGTGCCAGCAGCCCACGGGACAGGGGAGGCCAAGAGACCCAGTACTTC. Translated: CASSPRDRGGQETQYF.

The chain uses TRBV3-1 (or the pseudogene TRBV3-2) and TRBJ2-1; 10 bases fit TRBD2. The CDR3 extends over 17 amino acids. CDR1 and CDR2 from the germline V gene are LGHDT and YNNKEL (reference sequence). Trimming at V came to 3 bases and at J to 1 base, leaving 6 bases not matched to a gene. The CDR3 reads CASSQGLARGSYNEQFF. The DNA of the CDR3 is TGTGCCAGCAGCCAGGGACTAGCGAGGGGGTCCTACAATGAGCAGTTCTTC.

This clone has more than one count but fewer than ten. Here the CDR3 DNA reads TGTGCCAGCAGCCAAGCCCCGACGGAATACTACGAGCAGTACTTC. This gives the protein CASSQAPTEYYEQYF. The V call is TRBV4-2, the J call TRBJ2-7; no clear D. Germline V gene sequence: CDR1 LGHNA, CDR2 YNFKEQ. The CDR3 spans 15 residues. V lost 1 base and J lost 3, with 13 bases in between.

This clone appeared a few times. The CDR3 bases are TGTGCCAGCAGTAGCGACAGAGCAGATACGCAGTATTTT. Translation gives CASSSDRADTQYF. This chain connects TRBV2 to TRBJ2-3; D might be TRBD1 (5 bases). Trimming shortened V by 5 bases and J by 4 bases, and 10 bases separated the two germline ends. The CDR3 consists of 13 residues. CDR1 and CDR2 from the germline V gene are SNHLY and FYNNEI.

This clone was observed a handful of times. The V gene is TRBV2, the J gene TRBJ2-1, with 7 bases fitting TRBD2. Losses at the gene ends were 2 bases for V and 5 bases for J; bases not matched to a gene: 3. Germline V CDR1 and CDR2: SNHLY, FYNNEI. The CDR3 has 14 residues. Here the CDR3 reads CASSERLADNEQFF. The CDR3 nucleotides are TGTGCCAGCAGTGAACGGCTAGCGGACAATGAGCAGTTCTTC.

The chain is built from TRBV6-5 and TRBJ1-2, with D tentatively TRBD1 (6 bases). V was shortened by 5 bases and J by 5 bases, with 15 bases between the two germline ends. Germline-derived CDR1 and CDR2 are MNHEY and SVGAGI. This CDR3 is built from 14 residues. The CDR3 region has the DNA TGTGCCAGCAGTCCGCCGGGGGCGGCGTATGGCTACACCTTC. It translates to CASSPPGAAYGYTF.

The CDR3 DNA sequence: TGTGCCAGCAGCCAAGAAATCGGGCAGCCTGGTTATGAAAAACTGTTTTTT. It is translated as CASSQEIGQPGYEKLFF. The chain uses TRBV3-1 (or the pseudogene TRBV3-2) and TRBJ1-4; no clear D. This CDR3 comprises 17 residues. V was cut by 0 bases and J by 6 bases, with 17 bases left in between. Germline CDR1 reads LGHDT; CDR2 reads YNNKEL (reference sequence).

V is TRBV5-1 and J is TRBJ2-3, with TRBD2 matching over 10 bases. V gave up 0 bases and J gave up 4 bases; unmatched junction bases: 8. The CDR3 is 17 amino acids. The germline V gene encodes CDR1 SGHRS and CDR2 YFSETQ. The CDR3 region is CASSLEASGGPPDTQYF. In nucleotides, the CDR3 is TGCGCCAGCAGCTTGGAGGCTAGCGGGGGCCCGCCAGATACGCAGTATTTT. The whole variable domain, remainder taken from reference TRBV5-1 and TRBJ2-3, is KAGVTQTPRYLIKTRGQQVTLSCSPISGHRSVSWYQQTPGQGLQFLFEYFSETQRNKGNFPGRFSGRQFSNSRSEMNVSTLELGDSALYLCASSLEASGGPPDTQYFGPGTRLTVL.

This chain links TRBV6-5 with TRBJ1-2; tentatively, D is TRBD1 (5 bases). V was cut by 2 bases and J by 8 bases, with 15 bases left in between. The CDR3 spans 14 residues. Germline V gives CDR1 MNHEY, CDR2 SVGAGI. CDR3 nucleotides: TGTGCCAGCAGTTACGGCAGGGAAACCGAGGGCTACACCTTC. Encoded protein: CASSYGRETEGYTF.

Only one count was recorded for this clone. The chain uses TRBV4-1 and TRBJ1-1, with D possibly TRBD1 on 6 matching bases. Trimming stripped 2 bases from V and 0 bases from J, with 10 bases between. CDR3 length equals 15 residues. Germline CDR1 reads MGHRA; CDR2 reads YSYEKL. CDR3 DNA: TGCGCCAGCAGCCAACTAGACAGGATGAACACTGAAGCTTTCTTT. It translates to CASSQLDRMNTEAFF.

This clone was found once. This chain uses TRBV6-2 or TRBV6-3 with TRBJ2-5; 8 bases line up with TRBD2. CDR3 length equals 15 residues. Germline loops: CDR1 MNHEY, CDR2 SVGEGT. Losses at the gene ends were 2 bases for V and 2 bases for J; bases not matched to a gene: 4. CDR3 nucleotide sequence: TGTGCCAGCAGTTACGCTACTAGCGGACAAGAGACCCAGTACTTC. Translating it yields CASSYATSGQETQYF.

The V call is TRBV7-9, the J call TRBJ2-7, with D possibly being TRBD2 (6 bases). With 3 bases removed from V and 4 bases from J, the gap between germline ends came to 10 bases. Germline values: CDR1 SEHNR, CDR2 FQNEAQ (reference sequence). CDR3 length: 13 amino acids. CDR3 nucleotide sequence: TGTGCCAGCAGCTTCGGAGGGGAGTACGAGCAGTACTTC. Protein product: CASSFGGEYEQYF.

The chain couples TRBV28 to TRBJ2-7; D not resolved. CDR1 is MDHEN and CDR2 is SYDVKM in the germline V gene. This CDR3 comprises 11 residues. V lost 2 bases and J 2 bases, leaving 1 base between the germline ends. The CDR3 spells CASSLTYEQYF. The DNA of the CDR3 is TGTGCCAGCAGTTTAACCTACGAGCAGTACTTC. Full variable domain (rest looked up from reference TRBV28 and TRBJ2-7): DVKVTQSSRYLVKRTGEKVFLECVQDMDHENMFWYRQDPGLGLRLIYFSYDVKMKEKGDIPEGYSVSREKKERFSLILESASTNQTSMYLCASSLTYEQYFGPGTRLTVT.

The V call is TRBV5-4, the J call TRBJ2-1; D may be TRBD1 (5 bases). The ends were cut back, 1 base at V and 9 bases at J, with 20 bases in the middle. The germline V gene encodes CDR1 SGHNT and CDR2 YYREEE (reference sequence). This CDR3 contains 16 residues. CDR3 nucleotides: TGTGCCAGCAGCTTGAGAGGCCTCCAGGGAATAGGTGAGCAGTTCTTC. Translation gives CASSLRGLQGIGEQFF.